This T cell receptor (beta chain) was sequenced in a study of blood T cell repertoires in COVID-19 (TCRdb year 2020). As for the study more broadly: Samples from collaborators originated in the United States, Italy and Spain and spanned both the acute and convalescent phases of COVID-19. Where HLA class I and class II types were available, the types were taken from metadata supplied by the sample provider, not from assay-based typing. The prospective study material was composed of cDNA or gDNA derived from T cells, B-cell-depleted T cells, or PBMCs. Samples came from the ongoing ImmuneRACE study (first 160 participants) plus 1,254 subjects from 6 global collaborators. The repertoires were made available in a free public database intended to serve as a resource for research on the immune response to SARS-CoV-2. Sample metadata almost always included a de-identified subject ID, COVID-19 status, age in years and sex. Subjects who had been exposed to COVID-19, were actively infected with it, or had recovered from it provided the deeply sampled blood TCRbeta repertoires that made up the dataset.

In Seattle, one collaborating source enrolled patients while the infection was active and tracked those patients longitudinally over the course of disease. Whole blood was collected in K2EDTA tubes by collaborating institutions according to the institutions' own protocols. For TCRbeta analysis, collaborators shipped samples in one of three forms: frozen whole blood, isolated PBMCs, or DNA extracted from either of those sample types. TCRbeta CDR3 regions were amplified from genomic DNA by means of the immunoSEQ Assay, a bias-controlled multiplex PCR. Per the source publication's procedure: Nucleated cell counts per sample were estimated from amplification of reference gene primers within the assay. To quantify the absolute abundance of each unique TCRbeta CDR3 rearrangement, sequence reads were collapsed and filtered. Productive Simpson clonality was computed per sample as the square root of Simpson's diversity index over productive rearrangements. TCRdb's version of the immuneACCESS table is confined to in-frame rearrangements and falls short of the full clone set. An unresolved V gene accounts for under half of the shortfall where checked; the remainder is of unknown origin. V and J calls and clone size follow that table, whereas D and trimming were derived from the DNA. The sample table holds roughly 150,000 clones, of which approximately 84% were seen once. Approximately 2.6% of the sample is taken by the ten largest.

CDR1 SGHDN and CDR2 FVKESK are derived from the germline V gene. From its cysteine to its phenylalanine, the CDR3 spans 15 amino acids. This entry keeps only the CDR3 DNA: 45 bases, framed from base 1. The germline ends are 21 bases apart after V is trimmed by 3 bases and J by 10 bases. Study-wide conclusions, independent of this receptor: How much clinical and demographic metadata was included differed by source and by participant, and the metadata was provided uncurated.

As concerns this clone: Its recognized antigen is unknown. Base quality data are lacking; no much larger clone is found one base away.

The sequenced sample was peripheral blood. The receptor was derived from a woman over 75 with COVID-19, enrolled during active disease. The chain joins TRBV14 to TRBJ1-1, with TRBD1 as a weak D call on 5 bases. CDR3 reads: CASSQTLSTVLRAFF. The nucleotides are TGTGCCAGCAGCCAGACCTTATCGACAGTCCTGAGAGCTTTCTTT.